This T cell receptor (beta chain) was captured in a study of cytomegalovirus exposure and HLA in healthy donors. General study points: Later, an analysis found that common viral pathogens appeared to be linked with several of the most significant clusters.

13 Jbeta primers and 60 Vbeta primers were used for the PCR. The table came from immunoSEQ multiplex PCR; TCRdb's copy has only in-frame clones and leaves some out. Of 140,000 to 150,000 clones in the sample, roughly four fifths are singletons; the top ten hold approximately 2.9%. The CDR3 is made up of 15 amino acids. The germline CDR1 and CDR2 sequences are SEHNR and FQNEAQ (reference sequence). V shed 4 bases, J shed 6 bases, and the junction held 6 bases outside the gene matches. Worth noting for this clone: Its specificity is unknown.

The specimen sequenced was PBMCs. V is TRBV7-9 and J is TRBJ1-6; 7 nucleotides agree with TRBD1. The sequence came from a man in his forties in good health and CMV-seropositive. This CDR3 reads CASSSLTGSNSPLHF. CDR3 sequence (DNA): TGTGCCAGCAGCTCTCTGACAGGGTCTAATTCACCCCTCCACTTT.